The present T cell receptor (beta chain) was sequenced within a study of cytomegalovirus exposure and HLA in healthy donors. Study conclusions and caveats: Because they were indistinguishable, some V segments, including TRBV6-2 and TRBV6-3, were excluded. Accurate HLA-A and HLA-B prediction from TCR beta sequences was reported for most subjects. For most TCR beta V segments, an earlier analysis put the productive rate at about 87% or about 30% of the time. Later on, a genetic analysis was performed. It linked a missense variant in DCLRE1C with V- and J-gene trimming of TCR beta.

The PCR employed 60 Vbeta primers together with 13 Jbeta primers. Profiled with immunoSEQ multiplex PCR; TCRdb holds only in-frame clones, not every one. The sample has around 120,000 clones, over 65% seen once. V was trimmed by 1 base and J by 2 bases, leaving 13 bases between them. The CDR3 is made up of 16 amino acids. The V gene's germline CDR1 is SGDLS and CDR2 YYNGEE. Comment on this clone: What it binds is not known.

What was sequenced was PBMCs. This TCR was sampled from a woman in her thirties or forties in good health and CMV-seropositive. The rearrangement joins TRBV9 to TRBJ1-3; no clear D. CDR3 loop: CASSVRVEGTGNTIYF. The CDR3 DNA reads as TGTGCCAGCAGCGTAAGGGTAGAGGGAACTGGAAACACCATATATTTT.